The present entry profiles one T cell receptor (beta chain) with its context. The target antigen is unknown. The sample originates from a study of T-cell reconstitution after alpha-beta-depleted transplantation in children. Germline V gene sequence: CDR1 SGHAT, CDR2 FQDESV (reference sequence). Trimming left V 4 bases short and J 7 bases short, with 6 bases between. The CDR3 spans 11 residues. Findings and limits, study-wide: When one year had passed after transplant, most T-cell counts and diversity came from newly produced T cells. Elevated TCRbeta diversity at day 60 was traced, in some patients, to surviving recipient T cells and thymic progenitors. The origin of alpha-beta T cells about two months after transplant was reportedly several hundred expanded graft clones.

Unique molecular identifiers were incorporated during preparation of the TCRbeta library. From the PCR reads, TCRdb called clonotypes with MiXCR, one entry per CDR3 protein. The profile shows around 450,000 distinct CDR3 sequences, over 40% of them singletons. The V call is TRBV11-1, the J call TRBJ2-3; D not certain. The TCR sequence derives from a girl aged 2-10 years with aplastic anemia, due to receive a stem cell transplant. The sequencing used PBMCs, collected before TCRalphabeta/CD19-depleted stem cell transplant. The CDR3 spells CASSSTYTQYF. The CDR3 DNA reads TGTGCCAGCAGCTCCACCTATACGCAGTATTTT.